This T cell receptor beta chain was captured in a study of blood T cells in healthy people across ages. Findings of the study overall: Measured against age, TCR beta diversity per million T cells decreased in a roughly linear manner.

This clonotype was observed a handful of times. The antigen is not known. The CDR3 is 14 amino acids. V lost 4 bases and J 8 bases, leaving 20 bases between the germline ends. The germline V gene has CDR1 SQVTM and CDR2 ANQGSEA. Each sample yielded at least 5.5 micrograms of PBMC total RNA. Through a sample-barcoded 5' primer and a J-beta primer mix, a second PCR was run for roughly 7 to 12 cycles. Via MiXCR, TCRdb re-called the 5' RACE reads, giving one row per CDR3 protein. Among 1.8 million or so distinct CDR3 sequences listed, about two fifths were seen once. The chain recombines TRBV29-1 with TRBJ1-2; tentatively, D is TRBD1 (5 bases). The sequencing sample was made of blood. The sequence was collected from a human donor in good health. The CDR3 protein is CSVGGRQRATGYTF. The CDR3 DNA follows: TGCAGCGTTGGGGGACGACAGCGGGCAACCGGCTACACCTTC.